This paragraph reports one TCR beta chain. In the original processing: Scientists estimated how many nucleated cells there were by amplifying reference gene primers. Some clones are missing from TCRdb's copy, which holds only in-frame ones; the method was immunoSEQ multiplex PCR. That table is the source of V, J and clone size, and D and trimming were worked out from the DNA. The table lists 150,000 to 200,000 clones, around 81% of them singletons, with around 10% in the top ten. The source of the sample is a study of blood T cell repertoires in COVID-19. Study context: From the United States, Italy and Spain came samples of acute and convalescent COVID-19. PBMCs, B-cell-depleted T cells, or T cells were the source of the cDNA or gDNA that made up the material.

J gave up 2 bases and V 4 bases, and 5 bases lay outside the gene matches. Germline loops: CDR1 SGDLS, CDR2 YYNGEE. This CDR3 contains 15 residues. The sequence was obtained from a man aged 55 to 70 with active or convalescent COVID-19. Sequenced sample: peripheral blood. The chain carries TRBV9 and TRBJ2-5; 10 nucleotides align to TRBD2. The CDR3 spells CASSPLAGAQETQYF. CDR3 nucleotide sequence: TGTGCCAGCAGCCCCCTAGCGGGGGCACAAGAGACCCAGTACTTC.